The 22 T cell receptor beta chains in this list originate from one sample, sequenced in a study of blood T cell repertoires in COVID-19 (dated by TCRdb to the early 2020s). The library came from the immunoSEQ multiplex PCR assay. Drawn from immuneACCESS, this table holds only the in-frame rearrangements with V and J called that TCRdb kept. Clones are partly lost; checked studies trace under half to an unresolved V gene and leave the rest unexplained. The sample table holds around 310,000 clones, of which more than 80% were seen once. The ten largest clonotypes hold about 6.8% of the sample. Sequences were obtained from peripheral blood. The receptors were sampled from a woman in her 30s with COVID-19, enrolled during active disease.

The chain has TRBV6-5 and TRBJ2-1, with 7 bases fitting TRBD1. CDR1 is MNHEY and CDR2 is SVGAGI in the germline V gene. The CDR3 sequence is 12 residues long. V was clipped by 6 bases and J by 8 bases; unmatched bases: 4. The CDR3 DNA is TGTGCCAGCAGCCGACAGGGCTATGAGCAGTTCTTC. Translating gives CASSRQGYEQFF.

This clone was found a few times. CDR3 residues: CASSRKRGQETQYF. The CDR3 DNA reads as TGTGCCAGCAGCAGGAAGAGGGGGCAAGAGACCCAGTACTTC. This chain joins TRBV6-5 and TRBJ2-5; tentatively, D is TRBD1 (6 bases). The germline V gene has CDR1 MNHEY and CDR2 SVGAGI. CDR3 size: 14 residues. V was shortened by 6 bases and J by 2 bases, with 13 bases between the two germline ends.

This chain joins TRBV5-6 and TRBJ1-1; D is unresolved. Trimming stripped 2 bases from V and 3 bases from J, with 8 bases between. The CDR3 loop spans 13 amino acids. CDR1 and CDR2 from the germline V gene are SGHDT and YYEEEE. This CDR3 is CASSLTVHTEAFF. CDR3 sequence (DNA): TGTGCCAGCAGCTTAACTGTACACACTGAAGCTTTCTTT.

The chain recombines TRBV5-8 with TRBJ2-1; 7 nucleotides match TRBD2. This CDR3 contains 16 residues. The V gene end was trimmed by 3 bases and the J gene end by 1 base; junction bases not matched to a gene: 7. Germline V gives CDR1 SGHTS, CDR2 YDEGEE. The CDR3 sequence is CASSSVLGGSYNEQFF. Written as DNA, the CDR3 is TGTGCCAGCAGCTCCGTTTTGGGAGGGTCCTACAATGAGCAGTTCTTC.

CDR3 amino acids: CASTGDRWSTDTQYF. The CDR3 nucleotides read TGTGCCAGCACCGGGGACAGATGGAGCACAGATACGCAGTATTTT. This chain connects TRBV28 to TRBJ2-3, with TRBD1 matching over 7 bases. The CDR3 consists of 15 residues. The germline CDR1 and CDR2 sequences are MDHEN and SYDVKM. Unmatched junction bases numbered 7, after V lost 7 bases and J lost 0 bases.

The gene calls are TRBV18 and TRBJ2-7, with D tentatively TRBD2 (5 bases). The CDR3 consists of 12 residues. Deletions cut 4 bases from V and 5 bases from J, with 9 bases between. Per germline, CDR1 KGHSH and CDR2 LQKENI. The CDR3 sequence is CASSLPRDEQYF. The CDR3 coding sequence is TGTGCCAGCTCACTCCCGAGGGACGAGCAGTACTTC.

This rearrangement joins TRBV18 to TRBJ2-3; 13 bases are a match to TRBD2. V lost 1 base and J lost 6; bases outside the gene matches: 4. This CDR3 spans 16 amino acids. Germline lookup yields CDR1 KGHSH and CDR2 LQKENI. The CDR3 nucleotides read TGTGCCAGCTCACCACAGGGACTAGCGGGACTGGATACGCAGTATTTT. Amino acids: CASSPQGLAGLDTQYF.

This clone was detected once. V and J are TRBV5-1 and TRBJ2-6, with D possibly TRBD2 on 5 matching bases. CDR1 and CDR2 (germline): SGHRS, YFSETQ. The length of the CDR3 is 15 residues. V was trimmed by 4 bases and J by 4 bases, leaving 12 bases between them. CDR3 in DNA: TGCGCCAGCAGCATCGTCACGGGAGGGGCCAACGTCCTGACTTTC. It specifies CASSIVTGGANVLTF.

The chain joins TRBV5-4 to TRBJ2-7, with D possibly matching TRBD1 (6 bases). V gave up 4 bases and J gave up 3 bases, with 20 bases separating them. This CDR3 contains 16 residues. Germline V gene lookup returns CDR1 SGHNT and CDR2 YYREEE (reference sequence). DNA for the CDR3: TGTGCCAGCAGCGTCGACAGGTCCGCGGGCCTCTACGAGCAGTACTTC. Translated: CASSVDRSAGLYEQYF.

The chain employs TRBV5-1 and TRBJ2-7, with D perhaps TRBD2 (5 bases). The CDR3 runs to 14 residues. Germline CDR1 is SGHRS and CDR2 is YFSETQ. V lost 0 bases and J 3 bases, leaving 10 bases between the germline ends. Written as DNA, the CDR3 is TGCGCCAGCAGCTTGGATGGTAGCGACTACGAGCAGTACTTC. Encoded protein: CASSLDGSDYEQYF.

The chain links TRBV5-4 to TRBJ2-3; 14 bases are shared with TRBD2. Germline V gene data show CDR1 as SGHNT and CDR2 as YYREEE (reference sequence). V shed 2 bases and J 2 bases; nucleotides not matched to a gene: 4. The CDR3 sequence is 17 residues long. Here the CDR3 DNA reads TGTGCCAGCAGCTTCCGACTAGCGGGAGGGGCCACAGATACGCAGTATTTT. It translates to CASSFRLAGGATDTQYF. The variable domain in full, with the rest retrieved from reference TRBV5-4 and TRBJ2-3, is ETGVTQSPTHLIKTRGQQVTLRCSSQSGHNTVSWYQQALGQGPQFIFQYYREEENGRGNFPPRFSGLQFPNYSSELNVNALELDDSALYLCASSFRLAGGATDTQYFGPGTRLTVL.

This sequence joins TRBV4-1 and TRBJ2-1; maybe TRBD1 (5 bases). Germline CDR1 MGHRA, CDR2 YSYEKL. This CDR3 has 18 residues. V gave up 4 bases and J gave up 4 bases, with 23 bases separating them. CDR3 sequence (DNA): TGCGCCAGCAGCCTAAGCTTAATAGCTAGGGGTGGGTACAATGAGCAGTTCTTC. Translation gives CASSLSLIARGGYNEQFF.

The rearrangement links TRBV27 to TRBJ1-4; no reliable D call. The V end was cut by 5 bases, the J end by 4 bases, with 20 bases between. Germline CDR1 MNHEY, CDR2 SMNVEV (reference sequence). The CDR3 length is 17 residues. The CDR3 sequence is CASSPDNPTAFNEKLFF. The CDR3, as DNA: TGTGCCAGCAGTCCCGACAACCCCACAGCCTTTAATGAAAAACTGTTTTTT.

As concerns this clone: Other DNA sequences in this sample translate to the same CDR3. In DNA, the CDR3 is TGTGCCAGCAGGCTAGCGGGCACAGATACGCAGTATTTT. It is translated as CASRLAGTDTQYF. This chain links TRBV27 with TRBJ2-3, with 7 bases that match TRBD2. Germline loops: CDR1 MNHEY, CDR2 SMNVEV (reference sequence). J gave up 1 base and V 6 bases, and 1 base lay outside the gene matches. CDR3 length: 13 amino acids.

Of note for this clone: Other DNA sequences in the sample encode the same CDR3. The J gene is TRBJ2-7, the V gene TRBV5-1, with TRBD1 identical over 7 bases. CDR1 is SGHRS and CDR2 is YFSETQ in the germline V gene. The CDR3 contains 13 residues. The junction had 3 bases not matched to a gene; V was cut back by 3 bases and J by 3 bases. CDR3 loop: CASSYRDSYEQYF. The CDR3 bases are TGCGCCAGCAGCTACCGGGACAGCTACGAGCAGTACTTC.

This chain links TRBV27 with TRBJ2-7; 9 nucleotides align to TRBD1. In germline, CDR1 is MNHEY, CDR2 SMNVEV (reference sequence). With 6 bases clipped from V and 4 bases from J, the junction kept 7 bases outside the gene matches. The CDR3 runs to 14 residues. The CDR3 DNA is TGTGCCAGCAGCAGGACAGGGGCGGCGTACGAGCAGTACTTC. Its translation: CASSRTGAAYEQYF.

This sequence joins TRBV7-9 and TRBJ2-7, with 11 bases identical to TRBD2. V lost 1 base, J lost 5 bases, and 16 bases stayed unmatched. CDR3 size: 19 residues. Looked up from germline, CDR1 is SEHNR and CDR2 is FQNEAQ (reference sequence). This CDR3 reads CASSLDWQGRSSGRHEQYF. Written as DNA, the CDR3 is TGTGCCAGCAGCTTAGATTGGCAGGGAAGGTCTAGCGGGAGGCACGAGCAGTACTTC.

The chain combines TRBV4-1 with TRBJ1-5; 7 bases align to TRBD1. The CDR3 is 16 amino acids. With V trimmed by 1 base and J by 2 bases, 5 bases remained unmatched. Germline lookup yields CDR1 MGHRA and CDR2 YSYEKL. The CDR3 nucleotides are TGCGCCAGCAGCCAAGGAAGGGGGCAGGGCAATCAGCCCCAGCATTTT. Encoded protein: CASSQGRGQGNQPQHF.

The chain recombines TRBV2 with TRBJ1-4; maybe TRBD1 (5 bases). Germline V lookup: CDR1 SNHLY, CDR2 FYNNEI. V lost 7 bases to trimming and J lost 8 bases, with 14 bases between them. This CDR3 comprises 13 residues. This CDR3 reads CASTGNIGEKLFF. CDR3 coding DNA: TGTGCCAGCACAGGGAATATAGGAGAAAAACTGTTTTTT.

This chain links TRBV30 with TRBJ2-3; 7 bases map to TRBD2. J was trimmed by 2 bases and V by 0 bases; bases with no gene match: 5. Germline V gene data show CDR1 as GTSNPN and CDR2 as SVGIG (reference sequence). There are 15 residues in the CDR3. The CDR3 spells CAWSVPAGFTDTQYF. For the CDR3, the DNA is TGTGCCTGGAGTGTACCAGCGGGATTCACAGATACGCAGTATTTT. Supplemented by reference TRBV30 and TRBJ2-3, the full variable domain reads SQTIHQWPATLVQPVGSPLSLECTVEGTSNPNLYWYRQAAGRGLQLLFYSVGIGQISSEVPQNLSASRPQDRQFILSSKKLLLSDSGFYLCAWSVPAGFTDTQYFGPGTRLTVL.

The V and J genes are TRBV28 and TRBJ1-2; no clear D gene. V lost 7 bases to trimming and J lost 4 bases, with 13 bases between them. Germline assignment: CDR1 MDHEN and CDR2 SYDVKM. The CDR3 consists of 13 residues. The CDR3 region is CASTSPSLYGYTF. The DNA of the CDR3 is TGTGCCAGCACTTCACCCAGTCTCTATGGCTACACCTTC.

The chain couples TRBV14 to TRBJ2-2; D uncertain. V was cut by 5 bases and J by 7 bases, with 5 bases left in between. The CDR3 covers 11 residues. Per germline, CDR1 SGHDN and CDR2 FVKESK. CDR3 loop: CASSESGELFF. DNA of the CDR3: TGTGCCAGCAGCGAGAGCGGGGAGCTGTTTTTT.